This T cell receptor (beta chain) was profiled in a study of vaccination effects on CD4 cells after COVID-19 (dated by TCRdb to between 2021 and 2024). Regarding the study in general: Post-vaccine samples across the study were collected a median of 72 days after the second dose, with a range of 14 to 241. Altogether, around 11 COVID-19 convalescent patients and a handful of SARS-CoV-2-naive healthy vaccine recipients made up the full study. SARS-CoV-2 spike-specific CD4+ TCR repertoires were compared before and after mRNA vaccination in COVID-19 convalescent patients and in infection-naive vaccine recipients. Cultures from other donors in the study were sequenced with the Oncomine TCR Beta short-read assay on an Illumina iSeq 100. The full study reports these points: In healthy vaccine recipients, vaccine-induced clones were almost all SARS-CoV-2 mono-reactive, with only 1 of 255 being cross-reactive with common cold coronaviruses. Both infection-induced and vaccine-induced clones contracted markedly at late post-vaccination timepoints, which is consistent with waning T cell responses. Limitations of the study were the small number of convalescent patients and the absence of early post-infection timepoints.

To identify antigen-specific CD4+ T cell clonotypes by their expansion, the ViraFEST assay first stimulated PBMC with viral peptide pools and then applied TCR sequencing. After around eleven days of culture, CD4+ T cells were isolated with the EasySep CD4+ T cell isolation kit. Participants received two doses of either the BNT162b2 or the mRNA-1273 mRNA SARS-CoV-2 vaccine. Healthy vaccine recipients had no prior SARS-CoV-2 infection, confirmed by negative nucleocapsid antibodies before and after vaccination. Some 1.9 million PBMC per well were cultured with 8.5 to 10 ug/ml peptides in IMDM containing approximately 4.7% human AB serum, roughly 10 IU/ml IL-2 and gentamicin. Half of the culture medium was replaced with fresh IL-2-containing medium on days 3 and 7. Unless noted otherwise, every peptide stimulation condition was cultured in triplicate wells. PBMC were separated from whole blood using Ficoll-Paque Plus gradient centrifugation and were then either cryopreserved at -140C or used fresh. The overlapping peptide pools covered the spike proteins of SARS-CoV-2 as well as those of the common cold coronaviruses HCoV-NL63, HCoV-OC43 and HCoV-229E. The QIAamp micro DNA kit was used to extract genomic DNA from the cultured CD4+ T cells.

Library creation used the immunoSEQ multiplex PCR assay. DNA from the cultured and isolated CD4+ T cells underwent TCR beta CDR3 sequencing. The study's own analysis went as follows. Non-productive TCR sequences were discarded, and reads were trimmed to the CDR3 region, with only CDR3s of 7 or more amino acids retained. Antigen-specific clonotypes were identified using the MANAFEST web app by comparison of expansion in peptide wells against reference cultures. For clones to be considered positive, expansion at FDR<0.05 versus reference and all other wells, an odds ratio above 5, and a frequency above 0.1% in two replicate wells were required. A clonotype was called cross-reactive if it was significantly expanded both in SARS-CoV-2 spike wells and in at least one common cold coronavirus spike condition. CDR3 similarity was assessed by Levenshtein distance using the stringdist R package, and unrooted trees were constructed with ape in R 3.6.1. The immuneACCESS repertoire file appears here via TCRdb, limited to in-frame rearrangements. These files lack a portion of the clones; in checked studies, under half of the deficit traces to unresolved V genes, and the cause of the others is not known. That table furnishes V, J and clone size, whereas the DNA furnished D and trimming. This sample lists about 16,000 clones; approximately 70% were detected once. The ten largest clones add up to over 9% of the sample.

The germline V gene specifies MNHEY as CDR1 and SVGAGI as CDR2. Reading from cysteine to phenylalanine, the CDR3 counts 12 amino acids. Only CDR3 DNA is held: 36 bases, read in frame from base 1. Clipping removes 10 bases from V and 4 bases from J, with 2 as the unmatched junction base count. This clone has only a few counts. Its antigen has not been determined. No base quality values were provided; no much bigger clone lies one nucleotide off. This sequence was found in a human donor who received a COVID-19 vaccine. Recombination connected TRBV6-5 to TRBJ2-5; TRBD1 fits 11 bases in the junction. Material: CD4+ T cells from PBMCs cultured with SARS-CoV-2 spike peptides, obtained after COVID-19 vaccination. Explained via the paper, the cell subset or site label denotes: SARS-CoV-2 spike overlapping peptide pool stimulation. The CDR3 sequence is CATGTGGETQYF. The nucleotide sequence reads TGTGCCACCGGGACAGGGGGAGAGACCCAGTACTTC.